These T cell receptor beta chains were read from a single sample in a study of T cells in Graves' hyperthyroidism and ophthalmopathy. Each CDR3 protein is one row after TCRdb ran MiXCR on the multiplex PCR reads. The profile covers 300,000 or so distinct CDR3 sequences, with approximately 15% appearing a single time and 33% taken by the ten largest. Sequencing was performed on blood. Receptor source: a man younger than 40 with Graves' hyperthyroidism. The CDR3 runs from the conserved cysteine through the conserved F or W. Each record gives: D gene, clone size, J gene, V gene, CDR3 DNA, CDR3 protein. D genes are given only for firm matches. A clone size is listed for some rows: how often the clone was seen (once, few, many), or a class if it is expanded.

. many TRBJ1-1 TRBV11-2 TGTGCCAGCAGCTCCTACACGAACACTGAAGCTTTCTTT CASSSYTNTEAFF
. few TRBJ1-4 TRBV5-1 TGCGCCAGCAGCTTGGGGACAGCAACTAATGAAAAACTGTTTTTT CASSLGTATNEKLFF
. many TRBJ1-6 TRBV7-8 TGTGCCAGCAGCACCGGGGGTGGAAATTCACCCCTCCACTTT CASSTGGGNSPLHF
TRBD1 . TRBJ1-2 TRBV4-1 TGCGCCAGCAGCCATTTCCCGGGGACAGATGCCTATGGCTACACCTTC CASSHFPGTDAYGYTF
TRBD2 many TRBJ2-7 TRBV30 TGTGCCTGGAGTAGGGGCGGGAGAGGCGAGCAGTACTTC CAWSRGGRGEQYF
. few TRBJ1-6 TRBV5-1 TGCGCCAGCAGCAGGGAAGGGTATACAAATAATTCACCCCTCCACTTT CASSREGYTNNSPLHF
. few TRBJ2-4 TRBV5-4 TGTGCCAGCAGCCCTCTAGCAGCAGCCAAAAACATTCAGTACTTC CASSPLAAAKNIQYF
. many TRBJ2-7 TRBV28 TGTGCCAGCATGACCCATTACGAGCAGTACTTC CASMTHYEQYF
. few TRBJ1-5 TRBV6-1 TGTGCCAGCGTCCTAGAGCCTTATAGCAATCAGCCCCAGCATTTT CASVLEPYSNQPQHF
. many TRBJ1-5 TRBV10-3 TGTGCCATCAGTGAGTCGGACATCACATATCAGCCCCAGCATTTT CAISESDITYQPQHF
. many TRBJ1-1 TRBV13 TGTGCCAGCAGCTTACGACAGACTAACACTGAAGCTTTCTTT CASSLRQTNTEAFF
. few TRBJ2-1 TRBV2 TGTGCCAGCAGTGACAGCAACCGTTACAATGAGCAGTTCTTC CASSDSNRYNEQFF
. few TRBJ2-7 TRBV2 TGTGCCAGCAGTGATTCTGGCGAATACGAGCAGTACTTC CASSDSGEYEQYF
. . TRBJ1-2 TRBV12-3/TRBV12-4 TGTGCCAGCAGCCCTTGGTTAGGAAGGAGAAACTATGGCTACACCTTC CASSPWLGRRNYGYTF
. few TRBJ2-5 TRBV5-1 TGCGCCAGCAGTCACCAGTACTTC CASSHQYF
. few TRBJ2-2 TRBV20-1 TGCAGTGTCTCAGGGGACACCTACACCGGGGAGCTGTTTTTT CSVSGDTYTGELFF
. many TRBJ2-5 TRBV7-9 TGTGCCAGCAGCTTAGCGCGGGTGGGAGCTGATACCCAGTACTTC CASSLARVGADTQYF
TRBD1 many TRBJ2-2 TRBV5-1 TGCGCCAGCAGCCTCGGACAGGGGTCAAACACCGGGGAGCTGTTTTTT CASSLGQGSNTGELFF
. many TRBJ2-2 TRBV5-1 TGCGCCAGCAGTATGGAAGCGAACACCGGGGAGCTGTTTTTT CASSMEANTGELFF
TRBD2 . TRBJ2-1 TRBV7-6 TGTGCCAGCAGCTTAGCCCGGCTAGCGGGAGGAAATGAGCAGTTCTTC CASSLARLAGGNEQFF
. . TRBJ2-1 TRBV24-1 TGTGCCACCAGTGGGGATTTCGGCCTTGCCTACAATGAGCAGTTCTTC CATSGDFGLAYNEQFF
. few TRBJ2-7 TRBV5-8 TGTGCCAGCAGCTTGTCAGAAGGAACCTACGAGCAGTACTTC CASSLSEGTYEQYF
. . TRBJ2-5 TRBV3-1 TGTGCCAGCAGCCGAGGGAAGGTGCAAGAGACCCAGTACTTC CASSRGKVQETQYF
. few TRBJ2-1 TRBV7-3 TGTGCCAGCAGTTTGGAGGGGAGTGAGCAGTTCTTC CASSLEGSEQFF